This T cell receptor beta chain was sequenced in a study of blood T cell repertoires in COVID-19. Authors' methods: The assay estimated nucleated cells by amplifying reference gene primers. The repertoire was sequenced with immunoSEQ multiplex PCR; TCRdb's copy has only in-frame clones and lacks some. That table gives V, J and clone size, and the DNA gave D and trimming. The sample lists about 93,000 clones; approximately 89% were seen once. Trimming at V came to 3 bases and at J to 2 bases, leaving 11 bases not matched to a gene. CDR3 length equals 17 residues. In germline, CDR1 is MDHEN, CDR2 SYDVKM.

This clonotype originated in a man aged 50 or older with acute or convalescent COVID-19. The material sequenced was peripheral blood. This rearrangement joins TRBV28 to TRBJ2-3; 7 bases are a match to TRBD2. The CDR3 is CASSFPYGGRYTDTQYF. CDR3 coding DNA: TGTGCCAGCAGTTTTCCTTATGGCGGGAGATACACAGATACGCAGTATTTT. The full variable domain, rest sourced from reference TRBV28 and TRBJ2-3, is DVKVTQSSRYLVKRTGEKVFLECVQDMDHENMFWYRQDPGLGLRLIYFSYDVKMKEKGDIPEGYSVSREKKERFSLILESASTNQTSMYLCASSFPYGGRYTDTQYFGPGTRLTVL.